Listed below are T cell receptor beta chains from one sample, sequenced in a study of blood T cell repertoires in COVID-19. Repertoires were generated with immunoSEQ multiplex PCR, while TCRdb's copy carries only in-frame clones and drops some. Here the sample spans tens of thousands of clones, 70% to 90% being singletons. Sequenced sample: peripheral blood. The receptors were gathered from a man in his 60s with acute or convalescent COVID-19. The CDR3 runs from the conserved cysteine through the conserved F or W. A D gene is named only where the DNA matches it firmly. Some rows have no size entry. The others give once, few or many, or a class for an expanded clone.

D,J,size,V,DNA,CDR3
TRBD1,TRBJ2-7,NA,TRBV29-1,TGCAGCGTTCGGACAGGCACCTACGAGCAGTACTTC,CSVRTGTYEQYF
NA,TRBJ1-1,NA,TRBV6-5,TGTGCCAGCAGTTACACCGACATGAACACTGAAGCTTTCTTT,CASSYTDMNTEAFF
TRBD1,TRBJ1-2,NA,TRBV2,TGTGCCAGCAGTGCGGGACAGGGGGGCTATGGCTACACCTTC,CASSAGQGGYGYTF
TRBD1,TRBJ1-2,NA,TRBV11-2,TGTGCCAGCAGCGCGCAGGGGGCAAATGGCTACACCTTC,CASSAQGANGYTF
TRBD2,TRBJ2-1,NA,TRBV11-2,TGTGCCAGCAGCTTAGGTTTGCGGGAGGGCCATTTCGGCCATGAGCAGTTCTTC,CASSLGLREGHFGHEQFF
TRBD1,TRBJ1-4,NA,TRBV5-1,TGCGCCAGCAGCTTTATGCCGGGACAGCAGAATGAAAAACTGTTTTTT,CASSFMPGQQNEKLFF
TRBD1,TRBJ1-1,NA,TRBV6-5,TGTGCCAGCAGGTCTCCGGGACAGGGAAACACTGAAGCTTTCTTT,CASRSPGQGNTEAFF
TRBD1,TRBJ2-1,NA,TRBV19,TGTGCCAGTAGTATAACAGGGGGCAGGGTCTACAATGAGCAGTTCTTC,CASSITGGRVYNEQFF
TRBD2,TRBJ2-5,NA,TRBV10-2,TGCGCCAGCAGTGAGTTCCGACTAGCGGGAGGAGAAGAGACCCAGTACTTC,CASSEFRLAGGEETQYF
NA,TRBJ1-1,NA,TRBV4-3,TGCGCCAGCAGCCTAGTCCGGGGGGGCACTGAAGCTTTCTTT,CASSLVRGGTEAFF
NA,TRBJ2-1,NA,TRBV3-1/TRBV3-2,TGTGCCAGCACCTCGGAAGCAGGGTCGAATGAGCAGTTCTTC,CASTSEAGSNEQFF
NA,TRBJ1-6,NA,TRBV6-5,TGTGCCAGCAGTTACACAACCTCCTATAATTCACCCCTCCACTTT,CASSYTTSYNSPLHF
NA,TRBJ1-2,NA,TRBV2,TGTGCCAGCCGGGGTCTTCTTTATGGCTACACCTTC,CASRGLLYGYTF
NA,TRBJ2-5,once,TRBV5-1,TGCGCCAGCTCACCCGGACAGCCACAAGAGACCCAGTACTTC,CASSPGQPQETQYF
NA,TRBJ1-5,NA,TRBV2,TGTGCCACTAGCATAGGCTTCAATCAGCCCCAGCATTTT,CATSIGFNQPQHF
TRBD1,TRBJ2-1,NA,TRBV7-8,TGTGCCAGCAGCCATACAAAAAACAGGGGGAGGTACAATGAGCAGTTCTTC,CASSHTKNRGRYNEQFF